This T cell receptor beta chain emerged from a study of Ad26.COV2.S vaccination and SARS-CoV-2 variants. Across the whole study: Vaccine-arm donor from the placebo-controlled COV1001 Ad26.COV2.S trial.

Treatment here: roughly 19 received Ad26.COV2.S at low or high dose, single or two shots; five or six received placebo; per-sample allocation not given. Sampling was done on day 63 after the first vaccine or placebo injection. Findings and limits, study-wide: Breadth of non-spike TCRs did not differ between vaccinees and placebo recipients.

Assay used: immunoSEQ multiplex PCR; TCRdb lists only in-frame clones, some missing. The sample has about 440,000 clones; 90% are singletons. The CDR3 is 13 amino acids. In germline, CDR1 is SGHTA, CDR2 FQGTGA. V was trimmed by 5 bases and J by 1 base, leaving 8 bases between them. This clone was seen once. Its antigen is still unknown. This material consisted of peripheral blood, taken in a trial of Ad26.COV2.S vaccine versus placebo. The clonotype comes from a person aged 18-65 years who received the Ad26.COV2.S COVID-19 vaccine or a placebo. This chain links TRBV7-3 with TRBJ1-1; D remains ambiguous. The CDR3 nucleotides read TGTGCCAGCAGCAAAGGCAAGAACACTGAAGCTTTCTTT. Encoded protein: CASSKGKNTEAFF.